Only a few counts were recorded for the clone carrying this T cell receptor beta chain. These data come from a study of blood T cell repertoires in COVID-19. The wider study: The United States, Italy and Spain were the sources of the acute and convalescent COVID-19 samples. T cells, B-cell-depleted T cells, or PBMCs supplied cDNA or gDNA.

The CDR3 totals 19 residues. CDR1 is SGHTA and CDR2 is FQGNSA in the germline V gene. V was pared by 7 bases and J by 0 bases, with 16 bases of the junction left unmatched. The method was immunoSEQ multiplex PCR; TCRdb's version includes in-frame clones alone and lacks a portion of them. Among roughly 53,000 clones, about 80% were seen once, and the ten largest hold more than 13%. Material for sequencing was peripheral blood. The sequence was obtained from a human donor in a cohort sampled during active COVID-19. The chain is built from TRBV7-2 and TRBJ2-2, with 8 bases lining up with TRBD2. Written as DNA, the CDR3 is TGTGCCAGCACCCACCGGCCTCAAAAGGGACTAGCGAACACCGGGGAGCTGTTTTTT. It yields the protein CASTHRPQKGLANTGELFF.